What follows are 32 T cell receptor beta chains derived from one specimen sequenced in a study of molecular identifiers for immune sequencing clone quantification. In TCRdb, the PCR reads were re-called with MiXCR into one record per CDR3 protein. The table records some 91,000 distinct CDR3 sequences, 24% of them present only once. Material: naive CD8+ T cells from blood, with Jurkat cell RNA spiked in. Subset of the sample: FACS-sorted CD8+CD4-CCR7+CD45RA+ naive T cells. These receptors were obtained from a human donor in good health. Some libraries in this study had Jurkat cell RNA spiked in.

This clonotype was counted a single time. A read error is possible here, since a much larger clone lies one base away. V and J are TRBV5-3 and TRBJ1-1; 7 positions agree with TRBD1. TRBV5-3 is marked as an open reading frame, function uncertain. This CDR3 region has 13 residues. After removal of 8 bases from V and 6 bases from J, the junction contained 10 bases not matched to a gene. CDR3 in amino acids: CASRIRGKAEAFF. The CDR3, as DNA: TGTGCCAGCAGAATCAGGGGGAAAGCTGAAGCTTTCTTT.

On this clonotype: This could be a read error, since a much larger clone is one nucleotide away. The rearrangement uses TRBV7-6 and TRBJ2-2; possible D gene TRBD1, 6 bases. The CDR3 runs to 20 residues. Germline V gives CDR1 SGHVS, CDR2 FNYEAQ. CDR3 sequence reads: CASGLWLGERDITNTGELFF. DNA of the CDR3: TGTGCCAGCGGCTTGTGGCTTGGGGAGAGGGACATTACGAACACCGGGGAGCTGTTTTTT.

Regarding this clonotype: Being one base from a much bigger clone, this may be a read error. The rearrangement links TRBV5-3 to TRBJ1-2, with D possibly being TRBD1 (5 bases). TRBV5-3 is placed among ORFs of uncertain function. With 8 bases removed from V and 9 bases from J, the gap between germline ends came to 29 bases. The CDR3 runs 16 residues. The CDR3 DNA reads TGTGCCAGCAGCAACCCGTATCAGGGACCAGAAGGGCGCTACACCTTC. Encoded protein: CASSNPYQGPEGRYTF.

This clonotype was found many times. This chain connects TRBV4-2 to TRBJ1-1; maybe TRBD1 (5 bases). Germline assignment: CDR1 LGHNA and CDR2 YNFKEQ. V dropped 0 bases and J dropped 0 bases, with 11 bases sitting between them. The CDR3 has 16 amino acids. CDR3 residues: CASSQDWEGMNTEAFF. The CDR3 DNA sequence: TGTGCCAGCAGCCAAGATTGGGAGGGGATGAACACTGAAGCTTTCTTT.

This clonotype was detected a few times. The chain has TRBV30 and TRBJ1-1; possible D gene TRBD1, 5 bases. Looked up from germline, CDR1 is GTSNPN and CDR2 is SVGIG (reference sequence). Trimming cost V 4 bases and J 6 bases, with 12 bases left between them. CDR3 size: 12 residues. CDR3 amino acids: CAWNQGVAEAFF. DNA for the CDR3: TGTGCCTGGAATCAGGGCGTGGCTGAAGCTTTCTTT.

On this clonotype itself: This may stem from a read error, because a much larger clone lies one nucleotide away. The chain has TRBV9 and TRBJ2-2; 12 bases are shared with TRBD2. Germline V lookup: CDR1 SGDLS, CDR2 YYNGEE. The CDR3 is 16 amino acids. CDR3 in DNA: TGTGCCGGCAGCGCTAGCGGGAGGGCCGGCACCGGGGAGCTGTTTTTT. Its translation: CAGSASGRAGTGELFF.

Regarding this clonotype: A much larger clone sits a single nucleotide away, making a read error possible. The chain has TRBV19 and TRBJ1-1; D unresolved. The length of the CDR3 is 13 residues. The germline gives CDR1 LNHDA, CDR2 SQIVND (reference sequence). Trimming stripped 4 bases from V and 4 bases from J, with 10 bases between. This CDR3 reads CASSSSGATEAFF. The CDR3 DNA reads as TGTGCCAGTAGTAGTTCGGGAGCCACTGAAGCTTTCTTT.

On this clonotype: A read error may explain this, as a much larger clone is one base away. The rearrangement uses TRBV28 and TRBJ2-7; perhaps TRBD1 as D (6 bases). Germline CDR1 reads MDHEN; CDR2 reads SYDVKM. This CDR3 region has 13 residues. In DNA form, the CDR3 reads TGTGCCAGCAGCCGGACAGTCTCCTACCAGCAGTACTTC. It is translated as CASSRTVSYQQYF. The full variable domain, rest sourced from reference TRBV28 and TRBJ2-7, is DVKVTQSSRYLVKRTGEKVFLECVQDMDHENMFWYRQDPGLGLRLIYFSYDVKMKEKGDIPEGYSVSREKKERFSLILESASTNQTSMYLCASSRTVSYQQYFGPGTRLTVT.

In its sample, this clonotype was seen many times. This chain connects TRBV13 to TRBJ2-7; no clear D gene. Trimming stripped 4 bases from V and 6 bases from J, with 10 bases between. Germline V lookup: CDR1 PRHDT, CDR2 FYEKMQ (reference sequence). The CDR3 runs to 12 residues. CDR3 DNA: TGTGCCAGCAGCTCCGCAGGACCCGAGCAGTACTTC. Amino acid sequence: CASSSAGPEQYF.

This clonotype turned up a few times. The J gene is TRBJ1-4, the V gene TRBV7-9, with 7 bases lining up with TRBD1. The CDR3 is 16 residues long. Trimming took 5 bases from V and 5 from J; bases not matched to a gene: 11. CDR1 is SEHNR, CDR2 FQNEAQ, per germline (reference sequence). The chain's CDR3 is CASSHSRGVKNEKLFF. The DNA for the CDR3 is TGTGCCAGCAGCCATTCCAGGGGGGTCAAAAATGAAAAACTGTTTTTT.

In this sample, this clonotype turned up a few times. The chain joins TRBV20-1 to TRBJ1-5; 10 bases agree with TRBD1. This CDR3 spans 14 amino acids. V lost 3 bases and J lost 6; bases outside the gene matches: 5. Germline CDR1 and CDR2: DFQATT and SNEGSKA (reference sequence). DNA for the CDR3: TGCAGTGCTAGGACGACAGGGGGCAGTCAGCCCCAGCATTTT. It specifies CSARTTGGSQPQHF.

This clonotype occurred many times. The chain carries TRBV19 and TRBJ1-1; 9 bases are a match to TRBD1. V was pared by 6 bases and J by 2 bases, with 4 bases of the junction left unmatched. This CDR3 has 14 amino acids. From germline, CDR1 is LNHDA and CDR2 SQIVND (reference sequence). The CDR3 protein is CASRTTGGNTEAFF. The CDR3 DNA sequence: TGTGCCAGTAGGACTACAGGGGGCAACACTGAAGCTTTCTTT.

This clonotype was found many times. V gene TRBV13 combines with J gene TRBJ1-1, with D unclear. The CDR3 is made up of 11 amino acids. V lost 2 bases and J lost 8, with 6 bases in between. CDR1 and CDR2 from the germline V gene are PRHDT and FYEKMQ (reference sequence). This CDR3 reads CASSLFGEAFF. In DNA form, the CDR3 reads TGTGCCAGCAGCTTATTCGGCGAAGCTTTCTTT.

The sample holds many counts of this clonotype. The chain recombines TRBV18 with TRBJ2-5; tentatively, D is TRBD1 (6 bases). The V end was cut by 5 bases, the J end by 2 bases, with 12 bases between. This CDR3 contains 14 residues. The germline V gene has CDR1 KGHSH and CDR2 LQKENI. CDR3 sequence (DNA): TGTGCCAGCTCATTATACGACAGGCAAGAGACCCAGTACTTC. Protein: CASSLYDRQETQYF.

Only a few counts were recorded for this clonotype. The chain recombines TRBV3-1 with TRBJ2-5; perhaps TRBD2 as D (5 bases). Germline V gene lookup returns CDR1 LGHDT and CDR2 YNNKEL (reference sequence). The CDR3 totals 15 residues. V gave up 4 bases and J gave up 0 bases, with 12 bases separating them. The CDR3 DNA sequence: TGTGCCAGCAGCCTCGATCGCGGGTACCAAGAGACCCAGTACTTC. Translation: CASSLDRGYQETQYF.

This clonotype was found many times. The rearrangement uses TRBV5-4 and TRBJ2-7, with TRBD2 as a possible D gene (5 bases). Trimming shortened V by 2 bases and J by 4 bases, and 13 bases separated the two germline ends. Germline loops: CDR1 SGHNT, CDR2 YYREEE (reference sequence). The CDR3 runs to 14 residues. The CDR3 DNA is TGTGCCAGCAGCTTTTGGATTTCGGGGTACGAGCAGTACTTC. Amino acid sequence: CASSFWISGYEQYF.

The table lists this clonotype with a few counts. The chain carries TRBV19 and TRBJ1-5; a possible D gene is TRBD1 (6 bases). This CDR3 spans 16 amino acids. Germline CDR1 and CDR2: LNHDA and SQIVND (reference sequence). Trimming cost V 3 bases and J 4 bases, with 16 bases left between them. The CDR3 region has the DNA TGTGCCAGTAGTATTTCCGGGGGGGCCCCGAATCAGCCCCAGCATTTT. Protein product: CASSISGGAPNQPQHF.

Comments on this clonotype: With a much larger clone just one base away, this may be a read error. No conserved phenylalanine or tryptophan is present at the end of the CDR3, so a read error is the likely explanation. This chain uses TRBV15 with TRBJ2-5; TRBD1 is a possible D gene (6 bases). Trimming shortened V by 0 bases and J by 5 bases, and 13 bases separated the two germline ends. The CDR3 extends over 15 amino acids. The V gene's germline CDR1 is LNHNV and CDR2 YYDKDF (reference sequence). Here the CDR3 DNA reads TGTGCCACCAGCAGAGAGGGCGGCAGGGGTGAGACCCAGTACTCC. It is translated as CATSREGGRGETQYS.

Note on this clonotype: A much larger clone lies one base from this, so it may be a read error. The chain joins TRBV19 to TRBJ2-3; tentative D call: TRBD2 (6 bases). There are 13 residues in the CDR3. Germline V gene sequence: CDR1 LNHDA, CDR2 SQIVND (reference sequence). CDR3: CASSKRAADTQSF. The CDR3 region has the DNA TGTGCCAGTAGTAAGCGGGCGGCAGATACGCAGTCTTTT.

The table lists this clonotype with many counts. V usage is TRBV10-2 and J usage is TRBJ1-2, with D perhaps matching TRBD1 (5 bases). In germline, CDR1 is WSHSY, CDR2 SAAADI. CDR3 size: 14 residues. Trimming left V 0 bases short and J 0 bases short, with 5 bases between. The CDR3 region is CASSESGANYGYTF. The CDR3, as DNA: TGCGCCAGCAGTGAGTCGGGGGCTAACTATGGCTACACCTTC.

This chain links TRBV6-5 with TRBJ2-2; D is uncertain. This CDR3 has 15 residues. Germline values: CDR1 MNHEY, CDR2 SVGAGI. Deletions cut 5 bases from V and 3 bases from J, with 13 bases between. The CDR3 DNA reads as TGTGCCAGCAGTCCCCGTTTGGCTTACACCGGGGAGCTGTTTTTT. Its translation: CASSPRLAYTGELFF.

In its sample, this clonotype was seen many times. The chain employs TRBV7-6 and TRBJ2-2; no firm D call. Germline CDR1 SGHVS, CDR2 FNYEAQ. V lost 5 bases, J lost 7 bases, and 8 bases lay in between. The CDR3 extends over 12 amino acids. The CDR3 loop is CASSTPVGELFF. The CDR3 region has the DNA TGTGCCAGCAGCACCCCCGTCGGGGAGCTGTTTTTT.

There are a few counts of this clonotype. CDR3 in DNA: TGTGCCAGCAGTTTCCTAGGAGACGGGGAGCTGTTTTTT. It is translated as CASSFLGDGELFF. The V call is TRBV27, the J call TRBJ2-2; the D is unclear. Looked up from germline, CDR1 is MNHEY and CDR2 is SMNVEV (reference sequence). This CDR3 spans 13 amino acids. Between the trimmed V and J ends, which lost 3 bases and 7 bases, there was a span of 9 bases.

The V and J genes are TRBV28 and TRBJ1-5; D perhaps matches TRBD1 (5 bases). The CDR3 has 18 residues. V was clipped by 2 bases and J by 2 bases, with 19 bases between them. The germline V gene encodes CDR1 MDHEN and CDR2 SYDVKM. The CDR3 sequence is CASSLRVWQGSGNQPQHF. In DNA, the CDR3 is TGTGCCAGCAGTTTAAGGGTGTGGCAGGGCTCGGGCAATCAGCCCCAGCATTTT.

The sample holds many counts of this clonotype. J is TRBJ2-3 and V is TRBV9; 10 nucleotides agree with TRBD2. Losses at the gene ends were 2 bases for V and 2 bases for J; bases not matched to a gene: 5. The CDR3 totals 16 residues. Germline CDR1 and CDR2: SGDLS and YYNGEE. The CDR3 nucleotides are TGTGCCAGCAGCGTCGGGACTAGCGACGACACAGATACGCAGTATTTT. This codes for CASSVGTSDDTDTQYF.

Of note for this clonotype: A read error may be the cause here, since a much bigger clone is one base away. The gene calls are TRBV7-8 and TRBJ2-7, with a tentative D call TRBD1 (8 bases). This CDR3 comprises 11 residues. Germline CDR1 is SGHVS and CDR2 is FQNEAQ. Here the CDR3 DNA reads TGTGCCAGCAGCTTCGGACAGGGAGGGGACTTC. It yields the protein CASSFGQGGDF. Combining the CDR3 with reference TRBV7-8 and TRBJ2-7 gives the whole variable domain GAGVSQSPRYKVAKRGQDVALRCDPISGHVSLFWYQQALGQGPEFLTYFQNEAQLDKSGLPSDRFFAERPEGSVSTLKIQRTQQEDSAVYLCASSFGQGGDFGPGTRLTVT.

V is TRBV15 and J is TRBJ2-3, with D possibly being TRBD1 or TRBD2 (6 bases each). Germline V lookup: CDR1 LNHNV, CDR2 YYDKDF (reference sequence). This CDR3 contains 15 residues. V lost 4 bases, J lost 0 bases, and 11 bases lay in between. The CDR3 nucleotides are TGTGCCACCAGCACCGAAGGGGGGAGCACAGATACGCAGTATTTT. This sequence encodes CATSTEGGSTDTQYF.

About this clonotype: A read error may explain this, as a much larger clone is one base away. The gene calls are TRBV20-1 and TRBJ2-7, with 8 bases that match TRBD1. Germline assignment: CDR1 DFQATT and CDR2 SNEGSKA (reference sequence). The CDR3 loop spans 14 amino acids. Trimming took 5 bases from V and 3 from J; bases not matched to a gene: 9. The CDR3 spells CSAGGAGTGYEQYF. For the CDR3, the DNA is TGCAGTGCTGGAGGGGCCGGGACAGGCTACGAGCAGTACTTC.

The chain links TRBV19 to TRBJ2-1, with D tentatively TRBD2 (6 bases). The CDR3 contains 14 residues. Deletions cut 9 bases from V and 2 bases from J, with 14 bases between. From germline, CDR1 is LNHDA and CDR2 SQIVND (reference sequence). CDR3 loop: CARTREATYNEQFF. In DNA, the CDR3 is TGTGCCAGAACGAGGGAGGCAACCTACAATGAGCAGTTCTTC.

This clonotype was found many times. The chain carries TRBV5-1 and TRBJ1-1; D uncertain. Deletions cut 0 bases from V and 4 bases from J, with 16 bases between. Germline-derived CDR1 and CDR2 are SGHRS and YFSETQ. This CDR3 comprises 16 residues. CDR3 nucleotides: TGCGCCAGCAGCTTGGTTTCGGGGAATAGGAGCACTGAAGCTTTCTTT. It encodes CASSLVSGNRSTEAFF.

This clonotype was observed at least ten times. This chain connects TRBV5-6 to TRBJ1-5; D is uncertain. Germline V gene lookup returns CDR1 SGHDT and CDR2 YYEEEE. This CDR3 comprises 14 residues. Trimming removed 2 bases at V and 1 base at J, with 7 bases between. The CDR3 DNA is TGTGCCAGCAGCTTCGACGGAAGCAATCAGCCCCAGCATTTT. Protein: CASSFDGSNQPQHF.

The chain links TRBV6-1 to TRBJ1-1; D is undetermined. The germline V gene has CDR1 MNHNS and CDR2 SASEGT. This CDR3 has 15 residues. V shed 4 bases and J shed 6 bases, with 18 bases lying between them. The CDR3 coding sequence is TGTGCCAGCAGTGTCCCAGCCCCTGAGCACCCTGAAGCTTTCTTT. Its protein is CASSVPAPEHPEAFF.